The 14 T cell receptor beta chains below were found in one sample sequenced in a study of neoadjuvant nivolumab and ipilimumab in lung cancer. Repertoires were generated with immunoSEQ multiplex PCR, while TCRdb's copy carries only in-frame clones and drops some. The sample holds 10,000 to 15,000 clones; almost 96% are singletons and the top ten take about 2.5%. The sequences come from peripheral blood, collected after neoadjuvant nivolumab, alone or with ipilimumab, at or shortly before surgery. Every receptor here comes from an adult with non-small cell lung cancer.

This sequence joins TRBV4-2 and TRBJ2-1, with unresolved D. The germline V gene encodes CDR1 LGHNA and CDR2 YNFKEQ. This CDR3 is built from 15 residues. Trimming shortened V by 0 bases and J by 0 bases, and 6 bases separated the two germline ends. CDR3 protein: CASSQDPSSYNEQFF. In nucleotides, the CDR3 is TGTGCCAGCAGCCAAGACCCGAGCTCCTACAATGAGCAGTTCTTC.

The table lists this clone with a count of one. CDR3: CASSPGTSILLEQYF. The CDR3 DNA sequence: TGTGCCAGCAGCCCTGGGACGAGCATCCTCCTCGAGCAGTACTTC. This chain joins TRBV14 and TRBJ2-7; the D gene could be TRBD1 or TRBD2 (5 bases each). CDR3 length: 15 residues. Germline-derived CDR1 and CDR2 are SGHDN and FVKESK. V gave up 4 bases and J gave up 6 bases, with 19 bases separating them.

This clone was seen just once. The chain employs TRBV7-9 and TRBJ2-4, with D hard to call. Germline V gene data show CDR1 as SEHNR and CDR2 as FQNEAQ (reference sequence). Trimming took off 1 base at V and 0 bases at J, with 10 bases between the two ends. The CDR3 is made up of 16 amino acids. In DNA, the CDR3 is TGTGCCAGCAGCTTAGAGGGATCAGGAGCCAAAAACATTCAGTACTTC. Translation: CASSLEGSGAKNIQYF.

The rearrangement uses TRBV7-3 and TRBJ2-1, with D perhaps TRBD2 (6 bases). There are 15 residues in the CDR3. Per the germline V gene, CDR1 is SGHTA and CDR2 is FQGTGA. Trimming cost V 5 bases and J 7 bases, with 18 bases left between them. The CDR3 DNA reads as TGTGCCAGCAGCCCCTCCTCGGGAGTCTCGAATGAGCAGTTCTTC. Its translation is CASSPSSGVSNEQFF.

The CDR3 reads CASSDSAGSTDTQYF. For the CDR3, the DNA is TGTGCCAGCAGTGACTCAGCGGGCAGCACAGATACGCAGTATTTT. The rearrangement joins TRBV6-4 to TRBJ2-3, with D maybe TRBD2 (6 bases). There are 15 residues in the CDR3. Germline V gives CDR1 MRHNA, CDR2 SNTAGT. V dropped 0 bases and J dropped 0 bases, with 7 bases sitting between them.

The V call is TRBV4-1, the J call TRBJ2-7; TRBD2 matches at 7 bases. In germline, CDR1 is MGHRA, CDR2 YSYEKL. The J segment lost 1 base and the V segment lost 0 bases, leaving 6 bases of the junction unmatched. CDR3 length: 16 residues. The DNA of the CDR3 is TGCGCCAGCAGCCAAGATCCGGGGGGTACTTCCTACGAGCAGTACTTC. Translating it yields CASSQDPGGTSYEQYF.

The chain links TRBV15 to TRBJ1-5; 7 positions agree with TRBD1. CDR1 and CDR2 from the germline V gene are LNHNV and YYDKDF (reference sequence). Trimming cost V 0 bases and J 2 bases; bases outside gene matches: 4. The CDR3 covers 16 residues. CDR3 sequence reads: CATSRDQDRGNQPQHF. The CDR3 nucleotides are TGTGCCACCAGCAGAGACCAAGACAGGGGCAATCAGCCCCAGCATTTT.

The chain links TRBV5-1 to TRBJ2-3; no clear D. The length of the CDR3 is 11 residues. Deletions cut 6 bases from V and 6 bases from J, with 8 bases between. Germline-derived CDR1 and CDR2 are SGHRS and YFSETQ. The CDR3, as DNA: TGCGCCAGCAACGAGTACGATACGCAGTATTTT. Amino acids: CASNEYDTQYF.

In nucleotides, the CDR3 is TGTGCCAGTAGTAAGGACAGGGTCGGGACCCAGTACTTC. Translated: CASSKDRVGTQYF. The chain employs TRBV19 and TRBJ2-5, with 8 positions matching TRBD1. Germline V gene lookup returns CDR1 LNHDA and CDR2 SQIVND (reference sequence). The CDR3 sequence is 13 residues long. After removal of 4 bases from V and 7 bases from J, the junction contained 5 bases not matched to a gene.

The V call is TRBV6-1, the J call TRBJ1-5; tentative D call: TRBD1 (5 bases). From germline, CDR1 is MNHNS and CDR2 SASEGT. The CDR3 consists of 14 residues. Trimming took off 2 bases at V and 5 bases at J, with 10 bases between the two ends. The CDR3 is CASSESQVHQPQHF. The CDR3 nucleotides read TGTGCCAGCAGTGAATCACAGGTTCATCAGCCCCAGCATTTT.

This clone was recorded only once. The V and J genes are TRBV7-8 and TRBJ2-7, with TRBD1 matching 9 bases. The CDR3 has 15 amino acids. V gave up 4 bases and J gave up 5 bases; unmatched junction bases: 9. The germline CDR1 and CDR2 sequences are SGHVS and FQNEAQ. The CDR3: CASSWLQDRGDEQYF. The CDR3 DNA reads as TGTGCCAGCAGCTGGCTCCAGGACAGGGGCGACGAGCAGTACTTC.

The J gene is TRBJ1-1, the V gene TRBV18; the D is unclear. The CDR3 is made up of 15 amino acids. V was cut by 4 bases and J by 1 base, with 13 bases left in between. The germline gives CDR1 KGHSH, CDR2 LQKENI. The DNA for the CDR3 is TGTGCCAGCTCACGAGGGCGGGAATCGAACACTGAAGCTTTCTTT. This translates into CASSRGRESNTEAFF.

The CDR3 DNA reads TGTGCCAGCAGCTTAGCCAGGGGGGGAGATACGCAGTATTTT. This translates into CASSLARGGDTQYF. V and J are TRBV7-9 and TRBJ2-3, with D possibly being TRBD1 or TRBD2 (7 bases each). The V and J ends lost 0 bases and 5 bases respectively, with 9 bases between them. The length of the CDR3 is 14 residues. Germline-derived CDR1 and CDR2 are SEHNR and FQNEAQ (reference sequence).

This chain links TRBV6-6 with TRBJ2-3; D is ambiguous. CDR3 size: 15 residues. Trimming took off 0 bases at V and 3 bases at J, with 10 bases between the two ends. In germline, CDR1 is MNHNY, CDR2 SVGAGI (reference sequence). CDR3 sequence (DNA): TGTGCCAGCAGTTACTCGGGCACCCCTACAGATACGCAGTATTTT. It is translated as CASSYSGTPTDTQYF.